The 22 T cell receptor beta chains listed next were all sequenced from one sample in a study of blood T cell repertoires in COVID-19. Measured with immunoSEQ multiplex PCR; TCRdb has only the in-frame clones, and not every one. In the table there are around 150,000 clones, approximately 84% of which are singletons. The sample comprised peripheral blood. The receptors shown here come from a woman in her fifties or sixties with COVID-19, enrolled during active disease.

The chain carries TRBV19 and TRBJ1-2, with D unresolved. V gave up 5 bases and J gave up 5 bases, with 9 bases separating them. Per the germline V gene, CDR1 is LNHDA and CDR2 is SQIVND (reference sequence). The CDR3 extends over 12 amino acids. The chain's CDR3 is CASSSGRYGYTF. For the CDR3, the DNA is TGTGCCAGTAGTTCCGGTCGATATGGCTACACCTTC.

The V gene is TRBV6-5, the J gene TRBJ1-1; D may be TRBD1 (6 bases). The CDR3 runs 14 residues. Germline V gene lookup returns CDR1 MNHEY and CDR2 SVGAGI. V lost 5 bases to trimming and J lost 4 bases, with 14 bases between them. The CDR3 loop is CASSPLGGRTEAFF. The DNA of the CDR3 is TGTGCCAGCAGTCCCCTAGGGGGTCGCACTGAAGCTTTCTTT.

The rearrangement links TRBV2 to TRBJ2-7; TRBD2 aligns across 8 bases. Germline CDR1 is SNHLY and CDR2 is FYNNEI. V shed 3 bases, J shed 4 bases, and the junction held 2 bases outside the gene matches. The CDR3 sequence is 13 residues long. CDR3 coding DNA: TGTGCCAGCAGTGAGGAGCGGGAGTACGAGCAGTACTTC. This encodes CASSEEREYEQYF.

This chain joins TRBV5-4 and TRBJ1-4; 7 bases match TRBD1. Germline V gives CDR1 SGHNT, CDR2 YYREEE (reference sequence). The length of the CDR3 is 14 residues. V lost 2 bases to trimming and J lost 8 bases; unmatched junction nucleotides: 6. The CDR3 sequence: CASSLGGAGEKLFF. CDR3 in DNA: TGTGCCAGCAGCTTAGGGGGCGCCGGGGAAAAACTGTTTTTT.

This sequence joins TRBV25-1 and TRBJ2-1, with TRBD2 matching 9 bases. The V gene's germline CDR1 is MGHDK and CDR2 SYGVNS. J gave up 3 bases and V 7 bases, and 13 bases lay outside the gene matches. The CDR3 is 17 residues long. This CDR3 reads CASNGPRRAGGYNEQFF. The CDR3 DNA sequence: TGTGCCAGCAATGGTCCGAGGCGAGCGGGGGGCTACAATGAGCAGTTCTTC.

This clone was counted at least ten times. The genes are TRBV6-5 and TRBJ2-1; D ambiguous. The V gene lost 6 bases and the J gene lost 2 bases, with 8 bases spanning the gap. The CDR3 runs to 13 residues. From germline, CDR1 is MNHEY and CDR2 SVGAGI. Written as DNA, the CDR3 is TGTGCCAGCAGATCCCCCACCTACAATGAGCAGTTCTTC. Translating gives CASRSPTYNEQFF.

The rearrangement uses TRBV6-5 and TRBJ1-1, with D possibly TRBD1 on 5 matching bases. The length of the CDR3 is 14 residues. Per the germline V gene, CDR1 is MNHEY and CDR2 is SVGAGI. The V and J ends lost 5 bases and 1 base respectively, with 11 bases between them. The CDR3 sequence: CASSITTGNTEAFF. The CDR3, as DNA: TGTGCCAGCAGTATAACTACAGGGAACACTGAAGCTTTCTTT.

This chain uses TRBV2 with TRBJ2-7; 10 nucleotides match TRBD2. J was trimmed by 3 bases and V by 9 bases; bases with no gene match: 2. This CDR3 comprises 12 residues. CDR1 and CDR2 from the germline V gene are SNHLY and FYNNEI. In DNA, the CDR3 is TGTGCCAGAGGGACTAGCGACTACGAGCAGTACTTC. Protein product: CARGTSDYEQYF.

The chain employs TRBV29-1 and TRBJ1-2; TRBD1 agrees at 9 bases. Germline values: CDR1 SQVTM, CDR2 ANQGSEA. The CDR3 is 13 residues long. With 1 base clipped from V and 7 bases from J, the junction kept 4 bases outside the gene matches. The chain's CDR3 is CSVEVTGGVGYTF. In DNA, the CDR3 is TGCAGCGTTGAAGTGACAGGGGGTGTTGGCTACACCTTC.

V and J are TRBV5-4 and TRBJ2-1, with D possibly TRBD1 on 5 matching bases. The CDR3 extends over 14 amino acids. Germline CDR1 reads SGHNT; CDR2 reads YYREEE (reference sequence). Trimming pared 5 bases from V and 3 bases from J, leaving 12 bases between. The CDR3: CASRQDKYYNEQFF. For the CDR3, the DNA is TGTGCCAGCAGACAGGACAAATACTACAATGAGCAGTTCTTC.

The CDR3 protein is CASSEDSRRQGRAEAFF. DNA for the CDR3: TGTGCCAGTAGTGAGGATTCCCGTCGCCAGGGGCGGGCTGAAGCTTTCTTT. The chain uses TRBV19 and TRBJ1-1; the D gene is possibly TRBD1 (6 bases). Germline V gives CDR1 LNHDA, CDR2 SQIVND (reference sequence). CDR3 length: 17 residues. Trimming cost V 5 bases and J 6 bases, with 25 bases left between them.

The CDR3 DNA sequence: TGCGCCAGCAGCGACAGTTACACTGAAGCTTTCTTT. Its translation: CASSDSYTEAFF. This chain uses TRBV5-1 with TRBJ1-1; perhaps TRBD1 as D (5 bases). CDR1 is SGHRS and CDR2 is YFSETQ in the germline V gene. The CDR3 has 12 residues. Between the trimmed V and J ends, which lost 4 bases and 3 bases, there was a span of 7 bases.

The rearrangement joins TRBV11-3 to TRBJ1-1; the D gene is possibly TRBD1 (5 bases). This CDR3 spans 13 amino acids. Trimming cost V 0 bases and J 5 bases, with 7 bases left between them. The germline V gene encodes CDR1 SGHNT and CDR2 YENEEA. Here the CDR3 reads CASSLDRGTEAFF. In DNA, the CDR3 is TGTGCCAGCAGCTTAGATAGGGGTACTGAAGCTTTCTTT.

This clone has a handful of counts. CDR3 residues: CASTADSSSSYEQYV. In DNA, the CDR3 is TGTGCCAGCACCGCAGACAGTTCGAGCTCCTACGAGCAGTACGTC. The genes are TRBV6-5 and TRBJ2-7; D may be TRBD1 (5 bases). CDR1 and CDR2 (germline): MNHEY, SVGAGI. Trimming shortened V by 7 bases and J by 0 bases, and 16 bases separated the two germline ends. CDR3 length: 15 residues.

The V and J genes are TRBV6-5 and TRBJ2-7; D might be TRBD1 (5 bases). V lost 10 bases, J lost 2 bases, and 12 bases lay in between. The V gene's germline CDR1 is MNHEY and CDR2 SVGAGI. This CDR3 is built from 12 residues. The chain's CDR3 is CATLREPYEQYV. In nucleotides, the CDR3 is TGTGCCACCCTCAGGGAACCCTACGAGCAGTACGTC.

The V and J genes are TRBV7-6 and TRBJ1-6, with D possibly TRBD1 on 6 matching bases. CDR1 SGHVS and CDR2 FNYEAQ come from the germline V gene. Trimming stripped 5 bases from V and 5 bases from J, with 10 bases between. This CDR3 has 14 residues. The CDR3, as DNA: TGTGCCAGCAGCCGGACAGTTAATAATTCACCCCTCCACTTT. Protein: CASSRTVNNSPLHF.

J is TRBJ2-2 and V is TRBV11-3, with TRBD1 matching over 9 bases. Germline CDR1 is SGHNT and CDR2 is YENEEA. The CDR3 runs 15 residues. Trimming removed 5 bases from V and 7 bases from J; junction bases left unmatched: 8. The CDR3 nucleotides are TGTGCCAGCAGCCCCGGGACAGGGCTCCACGGGGAGCTGTTTTTT. This translates into CASSPGTGLHGELFF. The complete variable domain, with remaining parts taken from reference TRBV11-3 and TRBJ2-2, reads EAGVVQSPRYKIIEKKQPVAFWCNPISGHNTLYWYLQNLGQGPELLIRYENEEAVDDSQLPKDRFSAERLKGVDSTLKIQPAELGDSAVYLCASSPGTGLHGELFFGEGSRLTVL.

This clone was detected only a few times. The rearrangement joins TRBV9 to TRBJ1-1; TRBD1 agrees at 9 bases. Germline values: CDR1 SGDLS, CDR2 YYNGEE. V lost 4 bases, J lost 5 bases, and 3 bases stayed unmatched. This CDR3 spans 13 amino acids. CDR3 DNA sequence: TGTGCCAGCAGCCCAGACAGGGGGACTGAAGCTTTCTTT. It codes for CASSPDRGTEAFF.

The chain employs TRBV11-2 and TRBJ1-2; no reliable D call. The CDR3 spans 16 residues. The germline V gene encodes CDR1 SGHAT and CDR2 FQNNGV. Trimming removed 3 bases from V and 2 bases from J, with 16 bases in between. The CDR3 here is CASSLSPERKNYGYTF. The CDR3 DNA reads as TGTGCCAGCAGCTTGTCCCCAGAGCGGAAGAACTATGGCTACACCTTC.

The V call is TRBV5-1, the J call TRBJ2-2; perhaps TRBD1 as D (6 bases). Trimming left V 4 bases short and J 1 base short, with 11 bases between. CDR3 size: 15 residues. Germline CDR1 SGHRS, CDR2 YFSETQ. The CDR3 DNA is TGCGCCAGCAGCCTCAAGACAGGGAACACCGGGGAGCTGTTTTTT. Protein product: CASSLKTGNTGELFF. Complete variable domain (other parts from reference TRBV5-1 and TRBJ2-2): KAGVTQTPRYLIKTRGQQVTLSCSPISGHRSVSWYQQTPGQGLQFLFEYFSETQRNKGNFPGRFSGRQFSNSRSEMNVSTLELGDSALYLCASSLKTGNTGELFFGEGSRLTVL.

This chain joins TRBV7-9 and TRBJ1-1; 9 nucleotides line up with TRBD1. Germline V gene sequence: CDR1 SEHNR, CDR2 FQNEAQ (reference sequence). Trimming took 5 bases from V and 4 from J; bases not matched to a gene: 5. The CDR3 length is 14 residues. CDR3 DNA: TGTGCCAGCAGCACGGGACAGGGAAGCACTGAAGCTTTCTTT. The encoded protein is CASSTGQGSTEAFF.

This chain uses TRBV6-6 with TRBJ2-7, with D unresolved. The germline gives CDR1 MNHNY, CDR2 SVGAGI (reference sequence). V was shortened by 5 bases and J by 6 bases, with 17 bases between the two germline ends. This CDR3 has 14 amino acids. This CDR3 is CASSTVLPVSEQYF. DNA of the CDR3: TGTGCCAGCAGTACGGTCCTACCGGTTAGCGAGCAGTACTTC.